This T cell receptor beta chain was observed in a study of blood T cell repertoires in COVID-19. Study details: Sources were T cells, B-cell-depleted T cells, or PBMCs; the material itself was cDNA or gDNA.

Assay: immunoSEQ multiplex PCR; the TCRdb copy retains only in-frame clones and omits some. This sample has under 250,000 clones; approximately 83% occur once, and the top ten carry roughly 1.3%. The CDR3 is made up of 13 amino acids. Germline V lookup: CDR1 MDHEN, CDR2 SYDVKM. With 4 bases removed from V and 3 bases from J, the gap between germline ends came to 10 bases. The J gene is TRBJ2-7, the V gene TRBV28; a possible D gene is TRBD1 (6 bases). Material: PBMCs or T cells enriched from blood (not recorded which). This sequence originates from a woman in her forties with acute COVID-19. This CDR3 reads CASSSGTLYEQYF. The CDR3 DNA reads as TGTGCCAGCAGTTCCGGGACACTCTACGAGCAGTACTTC.